The clone carrying this T cell receptor beta chain was observed a few times. Germline V CDR1 and CDR2: SGHRS, YFSETQ. The CDR3 totals 14 residues. Trimming pared 4 bases from V and 5 bases from J, leaving 13 bases between. These data originate in a study of early T cells in non-severe SARS-CoV-2 infection. Study at large: Sequenced bulk RNA came from whole blood that was unsorted, and chains were unpaired.

TCRdb redid the calling of the 5' RACE reads with MiXCR, one entry per CDR3 protein. Of 65,000 to 95,000 distinct CDR3 sequences detected, roughly 9.6% appear once; the ten largest clones hold about 4.8%. This sequence joins TRBV5-1 and TRBJ2-1; D is possibly TRBD2 (5 bases). Sequenced input: whole blood. The clonotype was recovered from an adult who was a healthcare worker with PCR-confirmed SARS-CoV-2 infection or an uninfected control (not recorded which). The CDR3 region has the DNA TGCGCCAGCAGCCTCGATCTAGCCAACAATGAGCAGTTCTTC. This sequence encodes CASSLDLANNEQFF.